The present T cell receptor beta chain was sequenced within a study of T cells in localized non-small cell lung cancer. Profiling relied on immunoSEQ multiplex PCR, and the TCRdb table lists in-frame clones only, not all of them. The sample carries 15,000 to 20,000 clones, approximately 80% recorded once. This sequence was found in a man between 40 and 69 years old with stage I lung adenocarcinoma. The input for sequencing was peripheral blood, taken before any cancer treatment.

The CDR3 reads CASSPHPVGGYNEQFF. DNA of the CDR3: TGTGCCAGCAGCCCTCACCCCGTGGGGGGGTACAATGAGCAGTTCTTC. The chain is built from TRBV5-6 and TRBJ2-1, with 7 bases aligning to TRBD2. The CDR3 runs to 16 residues. Trimming at V came to 4 bases and at J to 4 bases, leaving 11 bases not matched to a gene. Germline CDR1 is SGHDT and CDR2 is YYEEEE.